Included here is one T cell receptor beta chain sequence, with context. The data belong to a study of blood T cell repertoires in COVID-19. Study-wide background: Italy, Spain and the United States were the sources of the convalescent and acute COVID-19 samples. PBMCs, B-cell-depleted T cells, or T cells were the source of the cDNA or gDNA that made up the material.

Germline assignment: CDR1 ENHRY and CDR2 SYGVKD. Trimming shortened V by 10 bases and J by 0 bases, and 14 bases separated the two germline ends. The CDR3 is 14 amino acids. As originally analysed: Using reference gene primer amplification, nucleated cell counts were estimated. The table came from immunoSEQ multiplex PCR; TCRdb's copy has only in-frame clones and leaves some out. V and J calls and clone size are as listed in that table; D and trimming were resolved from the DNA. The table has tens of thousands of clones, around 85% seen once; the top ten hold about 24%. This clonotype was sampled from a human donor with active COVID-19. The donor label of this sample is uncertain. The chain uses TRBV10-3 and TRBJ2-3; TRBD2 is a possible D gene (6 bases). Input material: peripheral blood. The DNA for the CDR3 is TGTGCCACCTATAGCGGACCTAGCACAGATACGCAGTATTTT. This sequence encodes CATYSGPSTDTQYF.